The 20 T cell receptor beta chains below come from one sample, sequenced in a study of cytomegalovirus exposure and HLA in healthy donors. The study ran its PCR with 60 Vbeta and 13 Jbeta primers. The method was immunoSEQ multiplex PCR; TCRdb's version includes in-frame clones alone and lacks a portion of them. Of 100,000 to 120,000 clones listed, 82% are singletons. What was sequenced was PBMCs. These receptors were taken from a woman aged 18-35 years in good health and CMV-seronegative.

This clone has just one count. CDR3 amino acids: CASNPTSGRGNEQFF. The CDR3 coding sequence is TGTGCCAGCAACCCCACTAGCGGGAGGGGTAATGAGCAGTTCTTC. The chain recombines TRBV11-2 with TRBJ2-1; 13 bases are a match to TRBD2. The V gene end was trimmed by 7 bases and the J gene end by 7 bases; junction bases not matched to a gene: 7. The CDR3 extends over 15 amino acids. Germline V gives CDR1 SGHAT, CDR2 FQNNGV.

This clone was seen just once. V usage is TRBV28 and J usage is TRBJ2-7; 8 bases agree with TRBD1. With V trimmed by 4 bases and J by 1 base, 3 bases remained unmatched. The length of the CDR3 is 14 residues. CDR1 and CDR2 from the germline V gene are MDHEN and SYDVKM. The CDR3 nucleotides are TGTGCCAGCAGTTCCGACAGGGGATCCTACGAGCAGTACTTC. It is translated as CASSSDRGSYEQYF. Supplemented by reference TRBV28 and TRBJ2-7, the full variable domain reads DVKVTQSSRYLVKRTGEKVFLECVQDMDHENMFWYRQDPGLGLRLIYFSYDVKMKEKGDIPEGYSVSREKKERFSLILESASTNQTSMYLCASSSDRGSYEQYFGPGTRLTVT.

This chain uses TRBV11-3 with TRBJ2-7, with D possibly TRBD1 on 5 matching bases. The CDR3 spans 14 residues. The germline CDR1 and CDR2 sequences are SGHNT and YENEEA. Trimming cost V 5 bases and J 6 bases, with 17 bases left between them. CDR3 region: CASSPRQGFTEQYV. The CDR3 DNA is TGTGCCAGCAGCCCTCGGCAGGGATTCACCGAGCAGTACGTC.

The chain recombines TRBV28 with TRBJ1-1; possibly TRBD1 for D (5 bases). The germline CDR1 and CDR2 sequences are MDHEN and SYDVKM. The length of the CDR3 is 15 residues. V lost 2 bases, J lost 1 base, and 11 bases lay in between. The CDR3 region has the DNA TGTGCCAGCAGTTTACGGGGGGTACCGAACACTGAAGCTTTCTTT. This gives the protein CASSLRGVPNTEAFF. Full variable domain (missing parts from reference TRBV28 and TRBJ1-1): DVKVTQSSRYLVKRTGEKVFLECVQDMDHENMFWYRQDPGLGLRLIYFSYDVKMKEKGDIPEGYSVSREKKERFSLILESASTNQTSMYLCASSLRGVPNTEAFFGQGTRLTVV.

This chain uses TRBV7-2 with TRBJ1-2, with a possible D match to TRBD1 (6 bases). This CDR3 has 13 residues. V was clipped by 4 bases and J by 6 bases, with 12 bases between them. The germline gives CDR1 SGHTA, CDR2 FQGNSA. CDR3 protein: CASSYRAVDGYTF. The CDR3 coding sequence is TGTGCCAGCAGCTACAGGGCGGTGGATGGCTACACCTTC.

This clone turned up a few times. The CDR3 loop reads CASTPGEGAYEQYF. In DNA, the CDR3 is TGTGCCAGCACCCCAGGGGAGGGGGCCTACGAGCAGTACTTC. The rearrangement links TRBV6-6 to TRBJ2-7, with D perhaps matching TRBD2 (7 bases). CDR1 is MNHNY, CDR2 SVGAGI, per germline (reference sequence). The CDR3 totals 14 residues. Trimming removed 7 bases from V and 2 bases from J, with 15 bases in between.

The chain links TRBV11-2 to TRBJ1-1; 9 bases line up with TRBD1. The CDR3 runs to 15 residues. Germline V CDR1 and CDR2: SGHAT, FQNNGV. Unmatched junction bases numbered 7, after V lost 1 base and J lost 7 bases. This chain's CDR3 is CASSLGQGGRLEAFF. CDR3 nucleotide sequence: TGTGCCAGCAGCTTAGGACAGGGGGGAAGACTTGAAGCTTTCTTT.

V is TRBV28 and J is TRBJ2-7; no definite D call. V lost 2 bases, J lost 5 bases, and 16 bases lay in between. CDR1 and CDR2 from the germline V gene are MDHEN and SYDVKM. This CDR3 spans 15 amino acids. CDR3 in amino acids: CASSLHSRRRDEQYF. The CDR3 bases are TGTGCCAGCAGTTTACACAGTCGGCGAAGAGACGAGCAGTACTTC.

J is TRBJ1-5 and V is TRBV2; 8 positions match TRBD1. The V segment lost 6 bases and the J segment 6 bases; nucleotides outside the gene matches: 10. Per germline, CDR1 SNHLY and CDR2 FYNNEI. The CDR3 covers 15 residues. CDR3 nucleotide sequence: TGTGCCAGCAGCGAGGACCAGGGGGCACGTCAGCCCCAGCATTTT. It is translated as CASSEDQGARQPQHF.

The rearrangement uses TRBV7-8 and TRBJ2-1, with D possibly TRBD2 on 6 matching bases. Germline CDR1 SGHVS, CDR2 FQNEAQ. This CDR3 comprises 16 residues. Trimming removed 3 bases from V and 3 bases from J, with 15 bases in between. CDR3 sequence reads: CASSFLWGVIYNEQFF. The CDR3 nucleotides read TGTGCCAGCAGCTTCCTGTGGGGGGTAATCTACAATGAGCAGTTCTTC.

The V gene is TRBV4-1, the J gene TRBJ1-1; 8 bases align to TRBD1. The CDR3 runs to 13 residues. The trim removed 6 bases at V and 4 bases at J, leaving 4 bases unmatched. CDR1 is MGHRA and CDR2 is YSYEKL in the germline V gene. CDR3 region: CASRSTGATEAFF. CDR3 sequence (DNA): TGCGCCAGCAGATCGACAGGGGCCACTGAAGCTTTCTTT.

The CDR3 nucleotides read TGCGCCAGCAGCTTCCAGGGGGCTGGAGATACGCAGTATTTT. It yields the protein CASSFQGAGDTQYF. The V and J genes are TRBV5-1 and TRBJ2-3; 8 nucleotides align to TRBD1. Germline V gene sequence: CDR1 SGHRS, CDR2 YFSETQ. V gave up 2 bases and J gave up 5 bases; unmatched junction bases: 4. The CDR3 consists of 14 residues.

This clone has only one observation. V gene TRBV5-5 combines with J gene TRBJ1-5; possible D gene TRBD1, 6 bases. Deletions cut 0 bases from V and 4 bases from J, with 14 bases between. The CDR3 length is 16 residues. Germline V gene sequence: CDR1 SGHKS, CDR2 YYEKEE (reference sequence). DNA of the CDR3: TGTGCCAGCAGCTTGGCCCTGGACAGCACTAATCAGCCCCAGCATTTT. Protein sequence: CASSLALDSTNQPQHF.

The chain joins TRBV5-1 to TRBJ2-7; 9 bases are a match to TRBD1. Looked up from germline, CDR1 is SGHRS and CDR2 is YFSETQ. This CDR3 is built from 18 residues. Trimming removed 0 bases from V and 0 bases from J; junction bases left unmatched: 10. CDR3 DNA: TGCGCCAGCAGCTTGGAGGGACAGGGAGATCCGAGCTCCTACGAGCAGTACTTC. Translation: CASSLEGQGDPSSYEQYF.

This chain links TRBV19 with TRBJ2-5; perhaps TRBD1 as D (5 bases). The germline CDR1 and CDR2 sequences are LNHDA and SQIVND (reference sequence). V lost 4 bases to trimming and J lost 5 bases, with 14 bases between them. This CDR3 has 14 amino acids. In nucleotides, the CDR3 is TGTGCCAGTAGTAATCCGACAGCTCGGGAGACCCAGTACTTC. Translation gives CASSNPTARETQYF.

The chain is built from TRBV19 and TRBJ1-1; 7 bases map to TRBD1. Looked up from germline, CDR1 is LNHDA and CDR2 is SQIVND (reference sequence). The V and J ends lost 5 bases and 4 bases, in that order; junction bases with no gene match: 10. The length of the CDR3 is 15 residues. The CDR3 sequence is CASSVTGAGPTEAFF. The CDR3 DNA sequence: TGTGCCAGTAGTGTAACAGGGGCCGGGCCCACTGAAGCTTTCTTT.

The DNA for the CDR3 is TGTGCCAGCAGCCCCCCTAGCGGGGTTGCCACCGGGGAGCTGTTTTTT. It specifies CASSPPSGVATGELFF. The chain links TRBV7-2 to TRBJ2-2; 9 nucleotides match TRBD2. This CDR3 comprises 16 residues. The germline V gene encodes CDR1 SGHTA and CDR2 FQGNSA. V lost 5 bases, J lost 4 bases, and 8 bases stayed unmatched.

The rearrangement joins TRBV27 to TRBJ2-7; 8 bases line up with TRBD1. V trimming: 5 bases; J trimming: 0 bases; junction bases outside the gene matches: 3. The CDR3 is 14 amino acids. CDR1 MNHEY and CDR2 SMNVEV come from the germline V gene (reference sequence). The CDR3 DNA sequence: TGTGCCAGCAGTCCCACAGGGGGCTCCTACGAGCAGTACTTC. Translated: CASSPTGGSYEQYF.

This chain uses TRBV7-8 with TRBJ2-2; perhaps TRBD2 as D (6 bases). CDR1 and CDR2 (germline): SGHVS, FQNEAQ. The CDR3 covers 14 residues. V was clipped by 3 bases and J by 4 bases, with 9 bases between them. The DNA of the CDR3 is TGTGCCAGCAGCTTGTGGAGGGCCACCGGGGAGCTGTTTTTT. This encodes CASSLWRATGELFF.

V and J are TRBV28 and TRBJ2-5; weak D call: TRBD1 (6 bases). The CDR3 covers 17 residues. Trimming pared 3 bases from V and 6 bases from J, leaving 23 bases between. Germline CDR1 reads MDHEN; CDR2 reads SYDVKM. This CDR3 reads CASSFLRTRTEKKTQYF. The CDR3 bases are TGTGCCAGCAGTTTCCTAAGGACCCGGACAGAGAAGAAGACCCAGTACTTC.